Sequencing of this T cell receptor (beta chain) was carried out in a study of identical twins. Whole-study results and caveats: Invariant MAIT and iNKT cells are populations that could partly confound zero-insertion analyses.

A word on this clonotype: Its matching antigen is unknown.

Healthy Caucasians made up all donors. CDR3 length: 13 residues. Trimming took 6 bases from V and 10 from J, leaving 17 bases between them. CDR1 and CDR2 (germline): MNHEY, SMNVEV (reference sequence). From the 5' RACE reads, TCRdb called clonotypes with MiXCR, one entry per CDR3 protein. The table lists 550,000 to 700,000 distinct CDR3 sequences, around 21% of them singletons. This sample also belongs to another study, concerning T cells expressing NK-cell markers. As reported in that work: Source material for TCR beta repertoires consisted of sorted CD3+CD56+NKG2C+, CD3+CD56+NKG2C- and CD3+CD56-NKG2C+ T cells. More than 5 donors had dominant NKG2C+ clonotypes that comprised about 1.0-8% of their CD8+ T cells.

The sequence came from a woman younger than 30 in good health. The rearrangement uses TRBV27 and TRBJ2-3; possibly TRBD1 or TRBD2 for D (6 bases each). The sequencing input was PBMCs. CDR3 sequence (DNA): TGTGCCAGCAGACCCCCGGGGGCTGGCGCGCAGTATTTT. Its protein product is CASRPPGAGAQYF.